A selection of T cell receptor beta chains follows, all from one sample in a study of shared clonotypes between healthy human individuals. Sequenced by immunoSEQ multiplex PCR; TCRdb stores in-frame clones only, minus some. The sample has 2,500,000 or so clones, 80% to 95% seen once; the top ten hold more than 0.35%. Sequencing input: naive CD4+ T cells from PBMCs. All receptors derive from a man aged 18 to 29 in good health. Some clones in this sample may be carry-over from other donors' samples. Each CDR3 is given with its conserved first and last residue. Each record gives: D gene, clone size, J gene, CDR3 length, V gene, CDR3 DNA, CDR3 protein. The D gene is left open where the match is weak. A row's size may be missing; if present it is once, few, many or a size class.

-,-,TRBJ2-3,16,TRBV27,TGTGCCAGCAGTTTATTACGTAGAAGCGGCACAGATACGCAGTATTTT,CASSLLRRSGTDTQYF
-,once,TRBJ1-2,15,TRBV10-2,TGCGCCAGCAGTGAGTCTGGATACACTAACTATGGCTACACCTTC,CASSESGYTNYGYTF
TRBD1,-,TRBJ2-1,16,TRBV11-3,TGTGCCAGCAGCCGCTTGGGACAGGGGCCCTACAATGAGCAGTTCTTC,CASSRLGQGPYNEQFF
TRBD1,-,TRBJ2-5,14,TRBV5-4,TGTGCCAGCAGCTTGAAGACAGGGGTCGAGACCCAGTACTTC,CASSLKTGVETQYF
-,-,TRBJ1-1,13,TRBV6-5,TGTGCCAGCGGGGCAACCGTGAACACTGAAGCTTTCTTT,CASGATVNTEAFF
-,-,TRBJ2-5,14,TRBV18,TGTGCCAGCTCACCACCAGGCCGCCAAGAGACCCAGTACTTC,CASSPPGRQETQYF
-,-,TRBJ2-1,14,TRBV2,TGTGCCAGCAGTGAACAGGACCGAGACAATGAGCAGTTCTTC,CASSEQDRDNEQFF
-,-,TRBJ1-2,13,TRBV30,TGTGCCTGGAGCCCCCCCCAGCTCTATGGCTACACCTTC,CAWSPPQLYGYTF
-,-,TRBJ2-5,14,TRBV7-3,TGTGCCAGCAGCTTATACGGACCCCAAGAGACCCAGTACTTC,CASSLYGPQETQYF
-,once,TRBJ2-7,16,TRBV7-6,TGTGCCAGCAGCCTAGGGGTCGCGGCCTCCGGGCACGAGCAGTACTTC,CASSLGVAASGHEQYF
TRBD1,-,TRBJ1-2,16,TRBV4-3,TGCGCCAGCAGCCAACCCGGGACAGCCCAACCCTATGGCTACACCTTC,CASSQPGTAQPYGYTF
-,-,TRBJ1-5,16,TRBV7-2,TGTGCCAGCAGTTCCCGGGGGGGTAGAGGCAATCAGCCCCAGCATTTT,CASSSRGGRGNQPQHF
TRBD1,-,TRBJ1-2,12,TRBV5-8,TGTGCCAGCAGCCGGACAGGGTTTGGCTACACCTTC,CASSRTGFGYTF
TRBD2,once,TRBJ2-1,18,TRBV7-9,TGTGCCAGCAGCCGACCCTGGCCTTCCGGGAGGGTGTACAATGAGCAGTTCTTC,CASSRPWPSGRVYNEQFF
-,once,TRBJ2-4,14,TRBV6-5,TGTGCCAGCAGTCGGGGCGCATCCAAAAACATTCAGTACTTC,CASSRGASKNIQYF
-,-,TRBJ1-3,15,TRBV7-9,TGTGCCAGCAGCTTACCGGGCCCGGGATATTTGGCCATATATTTT,CASSLPGPGYLAIYF